The 19 T cell receptor beta chains below were found in one sample sequenced in a study of vaccination effects on CD4 cells after COVID-19. These receptors lack a known antigen. Assay used: immunoSEQ multiplex PCR; TCRdb lists only in-frame clones, some missing. The table includes under 85,000 clones, roughly 73% detected once. ViraFEST assay sequencing came after antigen-specific CD4+ T cells were expanded with viral peptide pools. The culture ran for approximately nine days before CD4+ T cells were isolated. Everyone in the study got two shots of either the BNT162b2 or mRNA-1273 vaccine. The source material was CD4+ T cells from PBMCs cultured with HCoV-OC43 spike peptides, sampled after COVID-19 vaccination. Subset described: HCoV-OC43 spike overlapping peptide pool stimulation. The receptors shown here come from a human donor who received a COVID-19 vaccine.

This clone was observed a single time. The V gene is TRBV29-1, the J gene TRBJ2-5; D may be TRBD1 or TRBD2 (5 bases each). V was shortened by 3 bases and J by 7 bases, with 9 bases between the two germline ends. Germline V gives CDR1 SQVTM, CDR2 ANQGSEA. This CDR3 has 11 amino acids. The CDR3 coding sequence is TGCAGCGTTGAGAGGGACGGGACCCAGTACTTC. This codes for CSVERDGTQYF.

This chain links TRBV28 with TRBJ1-5; no clear D gene. The V end was cut by 9 bases, the J end by 0 bases, with 6 bases between. The CDR3 runs to 12 residues. Germline CDR1 and CDR2: MDHEN and SYDVKM. CDR3 region: CASKNSNQPQHF. CDR3 coding DNA: TGTGCCAGTAAAAATAGCAATCAGCCCCAGCATTTT.

The chain uses TRBV6-5 and TRBJ2-1; tentatively, D is TRBD2 (6 bases). This CDR3 has 14 amino acids. Germline CDR1 and CDR2: MNHEY and SVGAGI. V was pared by 2 bases and J by 7 bases, with 12 bases between. CDR3 residues: CASSYGGMENEQFF. The CDR3 DNA reads as TGTGCCAGCAGTTACGGGGGGATGGAAAATGAGCAGTTCTTC.

This sequence joins TRBV6-6 and TRBJ2-1; TRBD1 or TRBD2 may be the D gene (5 bases each). This CDR3 spans 15 amino acids. Per the germline V gene, CDR1 is MNHNY and CDR2 is SVGAGI (reference sequence). V dropped 1 base and J dropped 3 bases, with 10 bases sitting between them. Here the CDR3 reads CASSYWDGYYNEQFF. CDR3 DNA sequence: TGTGCCAGCAGTTACTGGGACGGGTACTACAATGAGCAGTTCTTC.

The chain joins TRBV5-5 to TRBJ1-2; D is uncertain. V lost 0 bases, J lost 6 bases, and 15 bases lay in between. This CDR3 has 15 residues. From germline, CDR1 is SGHKS and CDR2 YYEKEE (reference sequence). The CDR3, as DNA: TGTGCCAGCAGCTTGGCCGAAAGACACCCTAATGGCTACACCTTC. This codes for CASSLAERHPNGYTF.

The chain links TRBV28 to TRBJ1-4, with TRBD1 matching over 8 bases. The CDR3 sequence is 14 residues long. With 6 bases clipped from V and 12 bases from J, the junction kept 12 bases outside the gene matches. Germline CDR1 and CDR2: MDHEN and SYDVKM. CDR3 bases: TGTGCCAGCAGGGGGGGAGGACAGGGTATGGAACTGTTTTTT. Residues: CASRGGGQGMELFF.

CDR3 DNA: TGTGCCTCCCACTCGGATGTGAACACTGAAGCTTTCTTT. Protein product: CASHSDVNTEAFF. The chain has TRBV19 and TRBJ1-1; D gene uncertain. Germline lookup yields CDR1 LNHDA and CDR2 SQIVND (reference sequence). The CDR3 totals 13 residues. The ends were cut back, 11 bases at V and 0 bases at J, with 13 bases in the middle.

This clone was detected a few times. The rearrangement links TRBV7-9 to TRBJ1-3; D unresolved. Trimming shortened V by 5 bases and J by 3 bases, and 11 bases separated the two germline ends. The V gene's germline CDR1 is SEHNR and CDR2 FQNEAQ (reference sequence). There are 14 residues in the CDR3. The CDR3 DNA reads TGTGCCAGCAGCCCCCGCGGAGGTGGAAACACCATATATTTT. This translates into CASSPRGGGNTIYF.

This clone has just a few counts. The chain employs TRBV30 and TRBJ1-3; D remains unclear. Germline V CDR1 and CDR2: GTSNPN, SVGIG (reference sequence). This CDR3 region has 13 residues. V was cut by 5 bases and J by 0 bases, with 8 bases left in between. As DNA, the CDR3 is TGTGCCTGGGGCATTTTCTCTGGAAACACCATATATTTT. Residues: CAWGIFSGNTIYF.

V is TRBV21-1 and J is TRBJ1-5; the DNA was not compared with TRBD1, the D call given in the table. TRBV21-1 is reported as a pseudogene. The CDR3 extends over 18 amino acids. CDR3 DNA sequence: TGTGCCAGCAGCAAGGCCGATCAAAGCAGGGGAAGAGTTCAGCCCCAGCATTTT. Amino acid sequence: CASSKADQSRGRVQPQHF.

The chain links TRBV5-5 to TRBJ2-2; 10 nucleotides align to TRBD1. CDR3 length: 19 residues. V dropped 3 bases and J dropped 5; count of bases not matched to a gene: 16. CDR1 and CDR2 from the germline V gene are SGHKS and YYEKEE (reference sequence). CDR3 nucleotide sequence: TGTGCCAGCAGCTCCTCTCGGACAGGGGGTAACCTTGGGACCGGGGAGCTGTTTTTT. Translated, it gives CASSSSRTGGNLGTGELFF.

The chain uses TRBV7-2 and TRBJ1-5; perhaps TRBD1 as D (6 bases). Trimming removed 5 bases at V and 1 base at J, with 9 bases between. The germline V gene has CDR1 SGHTA and CDR2 FQGNSA. The CDR3 covers 14 residues. The CDR3 region has the DNA TGTGCCAGCAGCCTCCAGGGGAGCAATCAGCCCCAGCATTTT. It codes for CASSLQGSNQPQHF.

The J gene is TRBJ1-5, the V gene TRBV19; D is perhaps TRBD1 (6 bases). CDR1 is LNHDA, CDR2 SQIVND, per germline (reference sequence). The CDR3 has 14 amino acids. V gave up 5 bases and J gave up 10 bases, with 18 bases separating them. The CDR3 region has the DNA TGTGCCAGTAGTCCATTACAGGGTTTGGGACCCCAGCATTTT. Translating it yields CASSPLQGLGPQHF.

J is TRBJ1-2 and V is TRBV2; a possible D gene is TRBD1 (6 bases). Germline V CDR1 and CDR2: SNHLY, FYNNEI. The germline V and J ends were trimmed by 4 bases and 7 bases, with 13 bases remaining between them. This CDR3 is 13 amino acids long. CDR3 DNA: TGTGCCAGCAGTGTGGTGGGGGGCTCTGGCTACACCTTC. Encoded protein: CASSVVGGSGYTF.

The chain uses TRBV5-1 and TRBJ1-1; D gene ambiguous. V was trimmed by 2 bases and J by 1 base, leaving 9 bases between them. Per the germline V gene, CDR1 is SGHRS and CDR2 is YFSETQ. The CDR3 length is 14 residues. The CDR3 DNA reads as TGCGCCAGCAGCTTCAGCCCGGGGAACACTGAAGCTTTCTTT. It is translated as CASSFSPGNTEAFF.

This clone was counted only a few times. CDR3 sequence reads: CASSLSHRDYGYTF. The DNA for the CDR3 is TGTGCCAGCAGTTTATCGCACAGGGACTATGGCTACACCTTC. The chain employs TRBV27 and TRBJ1-2, with D perhaps TRBD1 (6 bases). There are 14 residues in the CDR3. Between the trimmed V and J ends, which lost 0 bases and 3 bases, there was a span of 8 bases. Germline V gene lookup returns CDR1 MNHEY and CDR2 SMNVEV (reference sequence).

The rearrangement links TRBV27 to TRBJ2-5; D is uncertain. Between the trimmed V and J ends, which lost 4 bases and 9 bases, there was a span of 12 bases. Germline CDR1 and CDR2: MNHEY and SMNVEV (reference sequence). CDR3 length: 12 residues. CDR3 bases: TGTGCCAGCAGTTGGGAACGGGTGGCCCAGTACTTC. Protein: CASSWERVAQYF.

The chain is built from TRBV6-6 and TRBJ1-1; a weak D match, TRBD1 (6 bases). The V end was cut by 5 bases, the J end by 4 bases, with 17 bases between. Germline V gene lookup returns CDR1 MNHNY and CDR2 SVGAGI (reference sequence). This CDR3 has 15 amino acids. The CDR3 region is CASSAPDRSSTEAFF. For the CDR3, the DNA is TGTGCCAGCAGTGCCCCCGACAGGAGTTCCACTGAAGCTTTCTTT.

In its sample, this clone was seen a few times. The CDR3, as DNA: TGTGCCAGCAGCAAAGGGGAGCCGCCTGAGGCTTACGAGCAGTACGTC. Translating it yields CASSKGEPPEAYEQYV. The rearrangement joins TRBV21-1 to TRBJ2-7; TRBD2, as called in the table, went unchecked against the DNA. TRBV21-1 is a documented pseudogene. CDR3 length equals 16 residues.